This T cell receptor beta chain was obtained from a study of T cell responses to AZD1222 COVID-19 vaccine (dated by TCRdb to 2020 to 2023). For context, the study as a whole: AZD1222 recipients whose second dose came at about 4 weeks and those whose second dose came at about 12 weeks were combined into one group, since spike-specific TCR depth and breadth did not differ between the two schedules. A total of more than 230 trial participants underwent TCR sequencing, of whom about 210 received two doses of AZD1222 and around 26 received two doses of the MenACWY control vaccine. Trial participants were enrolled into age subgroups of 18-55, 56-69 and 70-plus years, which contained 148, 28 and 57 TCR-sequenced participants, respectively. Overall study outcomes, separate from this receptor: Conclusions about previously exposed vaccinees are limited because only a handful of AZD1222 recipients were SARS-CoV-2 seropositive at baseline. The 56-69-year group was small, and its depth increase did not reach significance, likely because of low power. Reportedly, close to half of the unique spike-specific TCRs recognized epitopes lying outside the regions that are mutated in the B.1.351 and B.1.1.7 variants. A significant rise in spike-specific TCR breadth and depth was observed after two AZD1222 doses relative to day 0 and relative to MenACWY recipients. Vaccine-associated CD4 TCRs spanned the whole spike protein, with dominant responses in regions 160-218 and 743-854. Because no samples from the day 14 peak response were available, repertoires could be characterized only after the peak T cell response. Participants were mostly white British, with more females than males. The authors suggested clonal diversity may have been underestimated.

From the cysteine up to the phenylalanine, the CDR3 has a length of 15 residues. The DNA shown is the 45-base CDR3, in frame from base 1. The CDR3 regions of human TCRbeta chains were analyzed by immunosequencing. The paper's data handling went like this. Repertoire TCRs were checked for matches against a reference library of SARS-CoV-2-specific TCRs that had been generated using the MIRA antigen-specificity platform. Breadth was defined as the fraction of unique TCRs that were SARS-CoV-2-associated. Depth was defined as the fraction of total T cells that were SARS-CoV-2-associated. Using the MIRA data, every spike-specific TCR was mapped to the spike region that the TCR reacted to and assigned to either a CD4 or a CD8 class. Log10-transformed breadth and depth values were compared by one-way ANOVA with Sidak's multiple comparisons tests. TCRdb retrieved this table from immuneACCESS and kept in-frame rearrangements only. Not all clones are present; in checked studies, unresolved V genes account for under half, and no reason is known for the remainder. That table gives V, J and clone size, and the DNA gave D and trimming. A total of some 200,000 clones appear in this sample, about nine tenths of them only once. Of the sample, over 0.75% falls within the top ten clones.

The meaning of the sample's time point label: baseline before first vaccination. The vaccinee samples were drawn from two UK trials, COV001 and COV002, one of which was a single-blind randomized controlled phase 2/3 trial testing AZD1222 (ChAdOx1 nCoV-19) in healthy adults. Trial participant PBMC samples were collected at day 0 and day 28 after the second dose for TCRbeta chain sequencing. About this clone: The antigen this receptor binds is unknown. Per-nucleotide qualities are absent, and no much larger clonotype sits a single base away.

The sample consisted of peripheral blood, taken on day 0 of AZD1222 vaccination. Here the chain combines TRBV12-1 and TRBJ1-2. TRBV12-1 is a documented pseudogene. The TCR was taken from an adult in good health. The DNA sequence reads TGTGCCAGCAGCCCACGCCAAACGGGGGCGAATAGCTACACCTTC. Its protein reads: CASSPRQTGANSYTF.